Presented here are 14 T cell receptor beta chains from one specimen sequenced in a study of cytomegalovirus exposure and HLA in healthy donors. The PCR contained 60 Vbeta and 13 Jbeta primers. Sequenced by immunoSEQ multiplex PCR; TCRdb stores in-frame clones only, minus some. The sample has approximately 150,000 clones, around two thirds seen once; the top ten hold 1.5% to 2%. The source material was PBMCs. Every receptor here comes from a young woman in good health and CMV-seronegative.

This clone came up a few times. The CDR3 here is CATSSNRAAAGNTIYF. The CDR3 DNA reads TGTGCCACCAGCAGTAACAGGGCCGCGGCTGGAAACACCATATATTTT. The J gene is TRBJ1-3, the V gene TRBV15, with D maybe TRBD1 (6 bases). V was cut by 3 bases and J by 2 bases, with 14 bases left in between. Looked up from germline, CDR1 is LNHNV and CDR2 is YYDKDF (reference sequence). The length of the CDR3 is 16 residues.

This chain connects TRBV4-1 to TRBJ1-2; 9 bases map to TRBD1. Unmatched junction bases numbered 10, after V lost 7 bases and J lost 4 bases. Germline CDR1 is MGHRA and CDR2 is YSYEKL. This CDR3 has 15 amino acids. CDR3 coding DNA: TGCGCCAGCAACAAAAGACAGGGGGGGACCTATGGCTACACCTTC. Its translation is CASNKRQGGTYGYTF.

The chain joins TRBV4-1 to TRBJ1-2, with TRBD1 identical over 12 bases. The V segment lost 2 bases and the J segment 4 bases; nucleotides outside the gene matches: 20. CDR1 is MGHRA, CDR2 YSYEKL, per germline. The CDR3 runs 21 residues. The CDR3 loop is CASSQTGTGGAVGIRFYGYTF. In DNA, the CDR3 is TGCGCCAGCAGCCAAACCGGGACAGGGGGCGCGGTTGGGATTCGATTCTATGGCTACACCTTC.

Comments on this clone: The same CDR3 arises from other DNA sequences in this sample as well. The rearrangement joins TRBV7-9 to TRBJ2-1; D call uncertain. CDR3 size: 12 residues. Germline values: CDR1 SEHNR, CDR2 FQNEAQ (reference sequence). V lost 3 bases, J lost 4 bases, and 4 bases lay in between. CDR3 in amino acids: CASSFRYNEQFF. The CDR3 DNA follows: TGTGCCAGCAGCTTCAGGTACAATGAGCAGTTCTTC.

The V and J genes are TRBV7-6 and TRBJ1-1; D ambiguous. V gave up 4 bases and J gave up 3 bases, with 15 bases separating them. The CDR3 runs 15 residues. Germline V gene sequence: CDR1 SGHVS, CDR2 FNYEAQ. CDR3 protein: CASSSPYGMHTEAFF. CDR3 bases: TGTGCCAGCAGCTCACCTTACGGGATGCACACTGAAGCTTTCTTT.

The J gene is TRBJ2-1, the V gene TRBV7-9, with 11 nucleotides matching TRBD2. V gave up 5 bases and J gave up 7 bases; unmatched junction bases: 10. This CDR3 is 16 amino acids long. The germline gives CDR1 SEHNR, CDR2 FQNEAQ (reference sequence). The CDR3 sequence is CASSGQTSGVMNEQFF. CDR3 in DNA: TGTGCCAGCAGCGGCCAGACTAGCGGGGTCATGAATGAGCAGTTCTTC.

The chain couples TRBV5-8 to TRBJ1-1; weak D call: TRBD1 (5 bases). Trimming took off 0 bases at V and 6 bases at J, with 12 bases between the two ends. The CDR3 extends over 14 amino acids. CDR1 SGHTS and CDR2 YDEGEE come from the germline V gene. CDR3: CASSLDRFGAEAFF. The CDR3 nucleotides read TGTGCCAGCAGCTTGGACAGGTTTGGGGCTGAAGCTTTCTTT.

This chain links TRBV29-1 with TRBJ1-1; D unclear. Trimming took off 7 bases at V and 11 bases at J, with 17 bases between the two ends. Germline CDR1 reads SQVTM; CDR2 reads ANQGSEA. The CDR3 spans 11 residues. This CDR3 reads CSARREGVAFF. Here the CDR3 DNA reads TGCAGCGCGCGACGGGAAGGTGTGGCTTTCTTT.

On this clone itself: An end of the junction differs from the germline gene, which may be a read error. The V gene is TRBV7-9, the J gene TRBJ1-3; D gene ambiguous. Germline V gene lookup returns CDR1 SEHNR and CDR2 FQNEAQ (reference sequence). The CDR3 covers 18 residues. The CDR3: CASSRSGADFSSGDTIYF. CDR3 in DNA: TGTGCCAGCAGCCGATCCGGCGCAGATTTTAGCTCTGGAGACACCATATATTTT. Drawing the rest from reference TRBV7-9 and TRBJ1-3, the complete variable domain is DTGVSQNPRHKITKRGQNVTFRCDPISEHNRLYWYRQTLGQGPEFLTYFQNEAQLEKSRLLSDRFSAERPKGSFSTLEIQRTEQGDSAMYLCASSRSGADFSSGDTIYFGEGSWLTVV.

The chain joins TRBV6-1 to TRBJ1-2, with 7 bases fitting TRBD1. Losses at the gene ends were 1 base for V and 3 bases for J; bases not matched to a gene: 5. There are 15 residues in the CDR3. Germline V gene sequence: CDR1 MNHNS, CDR2 SASEGT. This chain's CDR3 is CASSEEDRNYYGYTF. Here the CDR3 DNA reads TGTGCCAGCAGTGAAGAGGACAGGAACTACTATGGCTACACCTTC.

The CDR3 here is CASRAGTSGYNEQFF. The CDR3 DNA follows: TGTGCCAGCAGGGCCGGGACTAGCGGCTACAATGAGCAGTTCTTC. This chain joins TRBV6-5 and TRBJ2-1, with TRBD2 matching 11 bases. The CDR3 length is 15 residues. Germline V CDR1 and CDR2: MNHEY, SVGAGI. Trimming cost V 6 bases and J 3 bases; bases outside gene matches: 4.

The V and J genes are TRBV5-1 and TRBJ1-1, with a weak D call TRBD1 (5 bases). Germline CDR1 is SGHRS and CDR2 is YFSETQ. The germline V and J ends were trimmed by 3 bases and 2 bases, with 11 bases remaining between them. The CDR3 spans 14 residues. This CDR3 reads CASSYLTVNTEAFF. The CDR3 coding sequence is TGCGCCAGCAGCTACCTGACAGTTAACACTGAAGCTTTCTTT.

Turning to this clone: The junction shows a germline mismatch at one end, possibly a read error. V is TRBV6-6 and J is TRBJ2-4, with a possible D match to TRBD1 (6 bases). This CDR3 contains 16 residues. The germline V gene has CDR1 MNHNY and CDR2 SVGAGI (reference sequence). In DNA form, the CDR3 reads TGTGCCAGCAGTTACTGGGGTCAGGGGACGGGGAACAGTCAGTACTTC. Its protein product is CASSYWGQGTGNSQYF.

The chain has TRBV6-6 and TRBJ2-1; 7 nucleotides line up with TRBD2. This CDR3 has 15 amino acids. V trimming: 6 bases; J trimming: 8 bases; junction bases outside the gene matches: 13. CDR1 MNHNY and CDR2 SVGAGI come from the germline V gene (reference sequence). CDR3 DNA: TGTGCCAGCAGCTCGAGGGCGGGAGTTGTCGATGAGCAGTTCTTC. This sequence encodes CASSSRAGVVDEQFF.